The 29 T cell receptor beta chains reported below all come from one sample, sequenced in a study of T-cell memory formation after mild COVID-19. TCRdb ran MiXCR on the 5' RACE reads and lists one entry per CDR3 protein. The sample lists a few hundred thousand distinct CDR3 sequences, about 23% occurring once. The specimen sequenced was PBMCs or a T cell subset sorted from them (not recorded which). These receptors all come from an adult woman who had mild COVID-19 (a few samples of this study predate the infection). Cell type and time point are not known.

The chain is built from TRBV6-6 and TRBJ2-6; 8 nucleotides align to TRBD1. The CDR3 has 19 residues. V gave up 4 bases and J gave up 0 bases; unmatched junction bases: 11. Germline V gives CDR1 MNHNY, CDR2 SVGAGI (reference sequence). This CDR3 reads CASSSPAGRGLSGANVLTF. In nucleotides, the CDR3 is TGTGCCAGCAGTTCCCCCGCGGGCAGGGGGCTCTCTGGGGCCAACGTCCTGACTTTC.

V usage is TRBV11-2 and J usage is TRBJ2-1; D gene ambiguous. The V end lost 3 bases, the J end lost 9 bases, and 9 bases lay between the germline ends. This CDR3 has 12 amino acids. From germline, CDR1 is SGHAT and CDR2 FQNNGV. CDR3 DNA sequence: TGTGCCAGCAGCTTCAGCGATCTTGAGCAGTTCTTC. It is translated as CASSFSDLEQFF. The full variable domain, rest sourced from reference TRBV11-2 and TRBJ2-1, is EAGVAQSPRYKIIEKRQSVAFWCNPISGHATLYWYQQILGQGPKLLIQFQNNGVVDDSQLPKDRFSAERLKGVDSTLKIQPAKLEDSAVYLCASSFSDLEQFFGPGTRLTVL.

Here the CDR3 DNA reads TGCAGTGCTAGAATCGGGGGCCCTGAAGCTTTCTTT. Amino acid sequence: CSARIGGPEAFF. The chain combines TRBV20-1 with TRBJ1-1, with D perhaps matching TRBD1 (6 bases). Germline V gene data show CDR1 as DFQATT and CDR2 as SNEGSKA (reference sequence). Between the trimmed V and J ends, which lost 2 bases and 6 bases, there was a span of 10 bases. The CDR3 is 12 amino acids.

This clonotype was counted only a few times. The chain is built from TRBV18 and TRBJ2-1; D is possibly TRBD1 or TRBD2 (6 bases each). Germline assignment: CDR1 KGHSH and CDR2 LQKENI. V was shortened by 1 base and J by 9 bases, with 19 bases between the two germline ends. There are 16 residues in the CDR3. CDR3 sequence (DNA): TGTGCCAGCTCACCACGGCAGGGGAGCGGGCTTGGTGAGCAGTTCTTC. This translates into CASSPRQGSGLGEQFF. The variable domain in full, completed from reference TRBV18 and TRBJ2-1, reads NAGVMQNPRHLVRRRGQEARLRCSPMKGHSHVYWYRQLPEEGLKFMVYLQKENIIDESGMPKERFSAEFPKEGPSILRIQQVVRGDSAAYFCASSPRQGSGLGEQFFGPGTRLTVL.

This chain joins TRBV12-3 or TRBV12-4 and TRBJ1-1; D is unclear. V lost 2 bases, J lost 5 bases, and 9 bases lay in between. CDR3 length: 13 residues. CDR3 protein: CASSLSGRTEAFF. The CDR3 region has the DNA TGTGCCAGCAGTTTAAGCGGGAGGACTGAAGCTTTCTTT.

In its sample, this clonotype was seen a few times. This chain links TRBV25-1 with TRBJ2-1; 9 nucleotides match TRBD1. Per germline, CDR1 MGHDK and CDR2 SYGVNS. The CDR3 has 15 residues. V lost 4 bases, J lost 6 bases, and 7 bases stayed unmatched. As DNA, the CDR3 is TGTGCCAGCAGTGGGGCAGCGGACAGGGGCAATGAGCAGTTCTTC. Residues: CASSGAADRGNEQFF.

To note about this clonotype: Germline is not matched at one junction end, which may reflect a read error. The chain uses TRBV7-7 and TRBJ2-2; possibly TRBD2 for D (6 bases). Germline-derived CDR1 and CDR2 are SSHAT and FNYEAQ (reference sequence). This CDR3 is 18 amino acids long. The CDR3 sequence: CASSAVERAYQNTGELFF. The CDR3 region has the DNA TGTGCTAGCAGCGCGGTGGAGCGGGCCTATCAGAACACCGGGGAGCTGTTTTTT.

In this sample, this clonotype turned up many times. The rearrangement links TRBV12-3 or TRBV12-4 to TRBJ2-7; D is uncertain. The CDR3 loop spans 14 amino acids. The germline V and J ends were trimmed by 8 bases and 2 bases, with 16 bases remaining between them. Here the CDR3 reads CASATEERAYEQYF. The CDR3, as DNA: TGTGCCAGCGCGACCGAGGAGCGAGCCTACGAGCAGTACTTC.

This clonotype has just a few counts. The J gene is TRBJ2-7, the V gene TRBV6-6, with TRBD1 matching 9 bases. The J segment lost 5 bases and the V segment lost 8 bases, leaving 19 bases of the junction unmatched. The germline V gene has CDR1 MNHNY and CDR2 SVGAGI (reference sequence). This CDR3 is 17 amino acids long. As DNA, the CDR3 is TGTGCCAGCCACTCGCTGTCGGGCGGGACAGGGAACCACGAGCAGTACTTC. This encodes CASHSLSGGTGNHEQYF.

V is TRBV7-9 and J is TRBJ1-6, with TRBD1 as a possible D gene (6 bases). Trimming pared 6 bases from V and 7 bases from J, leaving 10 bases between. This CDR3 has 13 amino acids. The germline CDR1 and CDR2 sequences are SEHNR and FQNEAQ (reference sequence). In nucleotides, the CDR3 is TGTGCCAGCAGGTCCCAGGGGAATTCACCCCTCCACTTT. Translating it yields CASRSQGNSPLHF.

This chain links TRBV29-1 with TRBJ2-7; 7 bases fit TRBD1. The CDR3 totals 12 residues. The germline gives CDR1 SQVTM, CDR2 ANQGSEA. With V trimmed by 6 bases and J by 2 bases, 4 bases remained unmatched. CDR3 nucleotide sequence: TGCAGCGTAGGGACAGAGACCTACGAGCAGTACTTC. Residues: CSVGTETYEQYF.

The CDR3 DNA reads as TGTGCCAGCAGTTTAGGGGCAGGGTTCGCCTACGAGCAGTACTTC. As protein: CASSLGAGFAYEQYF. This chain joins TRBV27 and TRBJ2-7; possible D gene TRBD1, 5 bases. V lost 2 bases to trimming and J lost 2 bases, with 13 bases between them. Germline CDR1 MNHEY, CDR2 SMNVEV (reference sequence). This CDR3 is built from 15 residues.

This clonotype was observed at least ten times. The chain recombines TRBV25-1 with TRBJ2-5, with 9 bases matching TRBD2. Germline V gene lookup returns CDR1 MGHDK and CDR2 SYGVNS. Trimming took 1 base from V and 5 from J; bases not matched to a gene: 8. The CDR3 extends over 16 amino acids. The CDR3 DNA reads as TGTGCCAGCAGTGAATCGGAGGGCGGGGGGGCGGAGACCCAGTACTTC. It codes for CASSESEGGGAETQYF. Filled out from reference TRBV25-1 and TRBJ2-5, the complete variable domain reads EADIYQTPRYLVIGTGKKITLECSQTMGHDKMYWYQQDPGMELHLIHYSYGVNSTEKGDLSSESTVSRIRTEHFPLTLESARPSHTSQYLCASSESEGGGAETQYFGPGTRLLVL.

V and J are TRBV18 and TRBJ2-3, with 10 bases fitting TRBD2. Germline values: CDR1 KGHSH, CDR2 LQKENI. The junction had 8 bases not matched to a gene; V was cut back by 4 bases and J by 4 bases. The length of the CDR3 is 16 residues. This CDR3 is CASSLNSAGGADTQYF. The DNA for the CDR3 is TGTGCCAGCTCACTCAATTCAGCGGGAGGGGCAGATACGCAGTATTTT.

This rearrangement joins TRBV12-3 or TRBV12-4 to TRBJ1-1; 9 bases line up with TRBD1. With 0 bases clipped from V and 3 bases from J, the junction kept 14 bases outside the gene matches. The CDR3 has 19 residues. The CDR3 region is CASSLAPGQGGLKDTEAFF. For the CDR3, the DNA is TGTGCCAGCAGTTTAGCCCCGGGACAGGGCGGGTTAAAGGACACTGAAGCTTTCTTT.

This clonotype showed up just a few times. The chain combines TRBV12-3 or TRBV12-4 with TRBJ2-2; possibly TRBD1 for D (5 bases). This CDR3 has 14 amino acids. Trimming removed 3 bases from V and 4 bases from J, with 9 bases in between. CDR3 in amino acids: CASSFDSLTGELFF. CDR3 DNA sequence: TGTGCCAGCAGTTTCGACAGTCTCACCGGGGAGCTGTTTTTT.

The CDR3 DNA is TGCGCCAGCAGCCAAGAGGCCAGGGGTTACGAGCAGTACTTC. Translating gives CASSQEARGYEQYF. J is TRBJ2-7 and V is TRBV4-1; a weak D match, TRBD1 (6 bases). V shed 0 bases and J shed 4 bases, with 10 bases lying between them. The CDR3 sequence is 14 residues long. Germline V CDR1 and CDR2: MGHRA, YSYEKL.

The CDR3 DNA is TGTGCCAGTAGTCCCTCAGGGGAAGGGTGGTCACCCCTCCACTTT. It specifies CASSPSGEGWSPLHF. This chain connects TRBV19 to TRBJ1-6; D is perhaps TRBD1 (6 bases). CDR1 is LNHDA and CDR2 is SQIVND in the germline V gene (reference sequence). The CDR3 has 15 amino acids. Trimming took 5 bases from V and 10 from J, leaving 18 bases between them.

The V gene is TRBV6-5, the J gene TRBJ2-7, with TRBD1 matching over 8 bases. This CDR3 is built from 14 residues. The V gene end was trimmed by 2 bases and the J gene end by 6 bases; junction bases not matched to a gene: 6. CDR1 MNHEY and CDR2 SVGAGI come from the germline V gene. CDR3 in DNA: TGTGCCAGCAGTTACGACAGGGGTCCTGCCGAGCAGTACTTC. It translates to CASSYDRGPAEQYF.

The chain recombines TRBV7-6 with TRBJ2-7, with D perhaps TRBD1 (6 bases). V was clipped by 3 bases and J by 5 bases, with 17 bases between them. CDR3 size: 15 residues. The germline CDR1 and CDR2 sequences are SGHVS and FNYEAQ. CDR3 sequence (DNA): TGTGCCAGCAGCTTGAGTCTAGGACAGTACCACGAGCAGTACTTC. Amino acids: CASSLSLGQYHEQYF. Together with reference TRBV7-6 and TRBJ2-7, the CDR3 gives the full variable domain: GAGVSQSPRYKVTKRGQDVALRCDPISGHVSLYWYRQALGQGPEFLTYFNYEAQQDKSGLPNDRFSAERPEGSISTLTIQRTEQRDSAMYRCASSLSLGQYHEQYFGPGTRLTVT.

In this sample, this clonotype turned up a few times. This CDR3 is CASSLRDRAGNTIYF. In nucleotides, the CDR3 is TGTGCCAGCAGTCTCCGGGACAGGGCTGGAAACACCATATATTTT. This chain links TRBV12-3 or TRBV12-4 with TRBJ1-3, with 9 bases lining up with TRBD1. The CDR3 consists of 15 residues. J was trimmed by 2 bases and V by 5 bases; bases with no gene match: 4.

This clonotype has more than one count but fewer than ten. The V call is TRBV6-6, the J call TRBJ2-7; possibly TRBD2 for D (5 bases). Trimming cost V 4 bases and J 4 bases, with 14 bases left between them. Germline V CDR1 and CDR2: MNHNY, SVGAGI (reference sequence). The CDR3 is made up of 14 amino acids. Here the CDR3 DNA reads TGTGCCAGCAGTTTTTGGGGAGTCAAGTACGAGCAGTACTTC. Translation gives CASSFWGVKYEQYF.

This rearrangement joins TRBV5-1 to TRBJ2-4; TRBD2 agrees at 9 bases. With V trimmed by 0 bases and J by 12 bases, 13 bases remained unmatched. The germline gives CDR1 SGHRS, CDR2 YFSETQ. The CDR3 runs to 16 residues. The CDR3, as DNA: TGCGCCAGCAGCTTGGTTGGTCTAGCGGGATCCTTCGATCAGTACTTC. Its protein product is CASSLVGLAGSFDQYF.

A few counts support this clonotype. The DNA of the CDR3 is TGCAGCGTACTTGGGACACAGAGAGAAGAGACCCAGTACTTC. It codes for CSVLGTQREETQYF. The J gene is TRBJ2-5, the V gene TRBV29-1; D may be TRBD1 (6 bases). Germline lookup yields CDR1 SQVTM and CDR2 ANQGSEA. V gave up 6 bases and J gave up 3 bases, with 17 bases separating them. The CDR3 loop spans 14 amino acids.

This clonotype has ten or more counts. The chain combines TRBV28 with TRBJ2-7; 8 positions match TRBD1. CDR1 and CDR2 from the germline V gene are MDHEN and SYDVKM. Trimming cost V 1 base and J 0 bases; bases outside gene matches: 8. This CDR3 is built from 17 residues. CDR3 sequence reads: CASSLFGTGIISYEQYF. CDR3 nucleotide sequence: TGTGCCAGCAGTTTATTTGGGACAGGCATAATCTCCTACGAGCAGTACTTC.

CDR3 region: CASSQVYYGYTF. The CDR3 DNA reads as TGTGCCAGCAGCCAAGTCTACTATGGCTACACCTTC. The V and J genes are TRBV3-1 and TRBJ1-2, with unresolved D. V was cut by 1 base and J by 3 bases, with 3 bases left in between. Per germline, CDR1 LGHDT and CDR2 YNNKEL (reference sequence). CDR3 length: 12 amino acids.

In its sample, this clonotype was seen a few times. This chain uses TRBV12-3 or TRBV12-4 with TRBJ1-2, with 7 bases fitting TRBD1. The CDR3 sequence is 13 residues long. Unmatched junction bases numbered 6, after V lost 7 bases and J lost 4 bases. The CDR3 spells CASTAGTVYGYTF. CDR3 coding DNA: TGTGCCAGCACCGCCGGGACAGTCTATGGCTACACCTTC.

This chain joins TRBV15 and TRBJ2-3, with D perhaps given as TRBD1 or TRBD2 (6 bases each). The CDR3 is 15 amino acids. The ends were cut back, 5 bases at V and 5 bases at J, with 17 bases in the middle. CDR1 and CDR2 (germline): LNHNV, YYDKDF (reference sequence). The CDR3 DNA reads as TGTGCCACCAGCCTGAGAGGTGGGGGGCAAGATACGCAGTATTTT. This translates into CATSLRGGGQDTQYF.

The V and J genes are TRBV3-1 and TRBJ1-3; D is undetermined. Germline V gene sequence: CDR1 LGHDT, CDR2 YNNKEL (reference sequence). V lost 4 bases and J 2 bases, leaving 9 bases between the germline ends. The CDR3 has 14 residues. CDR3 in amino acids: CASSPTRAGNTIYF. The CDR3 coding sequence is TGTGCCAGCAGCCCGACAAGGGCTGGAAACACCATATATTTT.